Listed below are T cell receptor beta chains from one sample, sequenced in a study of early T cells in non-severe SARS-CoV-2 infection. From the 5' RACE reads, TCRdb called clonotypes with MiXCR, one entry per CDR3 protein. There are approximately 77,000 distinct CDR3 sequences in the sample; 12% occur only once, and around 16% lies in the top ten. The sequences come from whole blood, collected at baseline. These receptors came from an adult who was a healthcare worker with PCR-confirmed SARS-CoV-2 infection or an uninfected control (not recorded which). The donor label of this sample is uncertain. Both conserved end residues are part of each CDR3. Fields, in order: D gene, CDR3 length, J gene, clone size, V gene, CDR3 protein, CDR3 DNA. The D gene is left open where the match is weak. Expanded clones are given a class, and other clones once, few, many or no size at all.

- 13 TRBJ2-3 - TRBV6-1 CASIPGATDTQYF TGTGCCAGCATCCCAGGAGCCACAGATACGCAGTATTTT
TRBD1 16 TRBJ2-2 - TRBV7-9 CASGGGQGLNTGELFF TGTGCCAGCGGGGGAGGACAGGGACTTAACACCGGGGAGCTGTTTTTT
- 13 TRBJ1-1 few TRBV3-1 CASSQLGGTEAFF TGTGCCAGCAGCCAACTTGGGGGGACTGAAGCTTTCTTT
- 17 TRBJ2-3 - TRBV7-2 CASSFFAGKGGTDTQYF TGTGCCAGCAGCTTCTTCGCAGGGAAAGGGGGCACAGATACGCAGTATTTT
TRBD1 15 TRBJ1-6 - TRBV6-5 CASRPRGTYNSPLHF TGTGCCAGCAGGCCCAGGGGGACCTATAATTCACCCCTCCACTTT
TRBD1 14 TRBJ1-2 - TRBV10-1 CASSGGQGNYGYTF TGCGCCAGCAGTGGTGGACAGGGGAACTATGGCTACACCTTC
- 15 TRBJ2-3 - TRBV7-9 CASSSWKAHTDTQYF TGTGCCAGCAGCAGCTGGAAGGCCCACACAGATACGCAGTATTTT
- 15 TRBJ1-6 - TRBV20-1 CSASPGSSYNSPLHF TGCAGTGCTAGTCCAGGGAGCTCCTATAATTCACCCCTCCACTTT
TRBD2 16 TRBJ2-7 many TRBV7-2 CASSPAGLAGAGEQYF TGTGCCAGCAGCCCCGCGGGACTAGCGGGGGCGGGGGAGCAGTACTTC
TRBD2 16 TRBJ2-3 - TRBV13 CASSSRPPREADTQYF TGTGCCAGCAGCTCCCGACCTCCTCGGGAGGCAGATACGCAGTATTTT
TRBD1 17 TRBJ1-2 many TRBV5-8 CASSLLIRGRLDYGYTF TGTGCCAGCAGCTTGTTGATCAGGGGGCGCTTGGACTATGGCTACACCTTC
- 15 TRBJ1-3 - TRBV9 CASSVGKTQGNTIYF TGTGCCAGCAGCGTAGGAAAGACCCAAGGAAACACCATATATTTT
- 13 TRBJ1-3 few TRBV18 CASSPPDLRAIYF TGTGCCAGCTCACCACCCGACCTGCGGGCCATATATTTT
- 12 TRBJ1-2 few TRBV11-2 CASSSPPFGYTF TGTGCCAGCAGCTCCCCCCCTTTCGGCTACACCTTC
TRBD2 15 TRBJ2-5 many TRBV6-1 CASSGLAGRQETQYF TGTGCCAGCAGTGGACTAGCGGGGCGGCAAGAGACCCAGTACTTC
- 14 TRBJ2-3 few TRBV5-1 CASSFGSPTDTQYF TGCGCCAGCAGCTTCGGCAGCCCCACAGATACGCAGTATTTT
- 14 TRBJ2-3 - TRBV18 CASSPGTHTDTQYF TGTGCCAGCTCCCCCGGGACCCACACAGATACGCAGTATTTT
- 14 TRBJ1-1 few TRBV9 CASNERDMNTEAFF TGTGCCAGCAACGAACGGGACATGAACACTGAAGCTTTCTTT
- 14 TRBJ1-3 - TRBV4-3 CASSQDIIGNTIYF TGCGCCAGCAGCCAAGATATTATCGGAAACACCATATATTTT
- 13 TRBJ1-2 many TRBV20-1 CSAAGGALYGYTF TGCAGTGCTGCCGGGGGGGCCCTCTATGGCTACACCTTC
- 12 TRBJ2-2 few TRBV29-1 CSVVSGSDVQFF TGCAGCGTTGTTTCAGGGTCCGATGTTCAGTTTTTT